This T cell receptor (beta chain) derives from a study of cutaneous CD30+ T cell lymphoproliferative disorder and hepatitis E (dated by TCRdb to 2017 to 2018). The CDR3 sequence holds 16 residues, the cysteine and phenylalanine included. Just the 48-base CDR3 DNA is kept, in frame starting at base 1. V ends up 2 bases short and J 6 bases short, with an unmatched junction base count of 13. In the germline V gene, CDR1 corresponds to SGHTS and CDR2 to YDEGEE. The library was built by means of the immunoSEQ multiplex PCR assay. The immuneACCESS repertoire file appears here via TCRdb, limited to in-frame rearrangements. These files lack a portion of the clones; in checked studies, under half of the deficit traces to unresolved V genes, and the cause of the others is not known. For this sample the table gives more than 6,500 clones, of which around 74% were detected only once. Approximately 1.1% of the sample comes from the top ten.

A word on this clone: Its antigen specificity is not known. Per-nucleotide qualities are absent, and no much larger clonotype sits a single base away.

Sequencing was done on a sample of blood. The chain is encoded by TRBV5-8 joined to TRBJ1-2; TRBD1 fits 7 bases in the junction. The TCR comes from a human donor with a cutaneous T cell lymphoproliferative disorder associated with hepatitis E virus. The bases are TGTGCCAGCAGCTTCAGGGGGGGGCAAGGGAAGAATGGCTACACCTTC. This encodes CASSFRGGQGKNGYTF.